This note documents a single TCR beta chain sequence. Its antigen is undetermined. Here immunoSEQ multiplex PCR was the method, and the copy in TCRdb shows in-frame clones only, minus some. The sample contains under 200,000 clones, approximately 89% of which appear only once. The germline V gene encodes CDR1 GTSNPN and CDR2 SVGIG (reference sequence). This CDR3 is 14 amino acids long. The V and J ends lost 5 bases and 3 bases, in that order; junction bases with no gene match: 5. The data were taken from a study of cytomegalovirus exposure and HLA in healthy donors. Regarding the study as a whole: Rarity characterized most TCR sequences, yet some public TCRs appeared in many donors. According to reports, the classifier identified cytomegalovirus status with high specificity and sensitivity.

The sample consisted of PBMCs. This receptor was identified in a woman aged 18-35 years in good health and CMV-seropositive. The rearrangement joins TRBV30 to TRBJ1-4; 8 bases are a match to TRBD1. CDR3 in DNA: TGTGCCTGGGCGACAGGGGTGGCTAATGAAAAACTGTTTTTT. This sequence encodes CAWATGVANEKLFF.